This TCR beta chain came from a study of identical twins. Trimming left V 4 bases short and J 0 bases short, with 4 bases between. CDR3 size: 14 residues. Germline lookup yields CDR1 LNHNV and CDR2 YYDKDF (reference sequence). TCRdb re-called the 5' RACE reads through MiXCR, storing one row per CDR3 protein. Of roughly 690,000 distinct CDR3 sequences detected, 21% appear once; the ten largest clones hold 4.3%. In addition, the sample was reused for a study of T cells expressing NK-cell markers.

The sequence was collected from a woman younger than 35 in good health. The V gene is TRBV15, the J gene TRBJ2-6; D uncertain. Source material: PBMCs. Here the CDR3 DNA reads TGTGCCACCAGCAAATCCTCTGGGGCCAACGTCCTGACTTTC. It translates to CATSKSSGANVLTF.